This T cell receptor beta chain was retrieved from a study of chemoradiotherapy in HPV16-positive cancers. Background on the study: Candidate HPV-specific T-cell clones and common TCR motifs came from functional assays in two HPV16-positive patients. Study-wide points: HPV-responsive T-cell expansion during chemoradiotherapy was linked to improved recurrence-free survival in HPV16-positive patients. Candidate HPV-specific clones and E7-related TCR motifs grew in tumor during treatment. Functional assays defining HPV-specific T cells used only a couple of HPV16-positive patients.

This clone was found once. Its target is not known. The CDR3 runs to 15 residues. Per the germline V gene, CDR1 is SEHNR and CDR2 is FQNEAQ (reference sequence). With 0 bases removed from V and 4 bases from J, the gap between germline ends came to 9 bases. Clones were sequenced by immunoSEQ multiplex PCR, and TCRdb holds only the in-frame ones, with some missing. This table holds approximately 35,000 clones, around three quarters found once. This sequence originates from a human donor with HPV-associated anogenital cancer. The sample here was blood, taken from a patient who underwent chemoradiotherapy. The V and J genes are TRBV7-9 and TRBJ2-2; D call uncertain. CDR3 protein: CASSLAGIGTGELFF. As DNA, the CDR3 is TGTGCCAGCAGCTTAGCAGGGATCGGCACCGGGGAGCTGTTTTTT.